This entry lists 32 T cell receptor beta chains sequenced from one sample in a study of T cell responses to AZD1222 COVID-19 vaccine. Produced via immunoSEQ multiplex PCR; TCRdb's table is partial and in-frame only. The sample has roughly 66,000 clones, less than 90% seen once. Sequences were derived from peripheral blood, sampled on day 0 of AZD1222 vaccination. Source of these receptors: an adult in good health.

This clone has only a few counts. The chain carries TRBV14 and TRBJ2-3, with 8 bases lining up with TRBD1. Losses at the gene ends were 1 base for V and 8 bases for J; bases not matched to a gene: 5. CDR1 and CDR2 from the germline V gene are SGHDN and FVKESK. This CDR3 contains 14 residues. CDR3 sequence: CASSQVDRGPTQYF. The CDR3 DNA sequence: TGTGCCAGCAGCCAAGTCGACAGGGGTCCTACGCAGTATTTT.

The chain is built from TRBV7-8 and TRBJ1-5, with TRBD1 identical over 11 bases. With 3 bases clipped from V and 6 bases from J, the junction kept 4 bases outside the gene matches. Germline V gene data show CDR1 as SGHVS and CDR2 as FQNEAQ. This CDR3 spans 15 amino acids. The CDR3 DNA reads as TGTGCCAGCAGCTTTCGGACAGGGGGCGGTCAGCCCCAGCATTTT. Amino acids: CASSFRTGGGQPQHF.

There are a few counts of this clone. The J gene is TRBJ2-1, the V gene TRBV7-2; 9 nucleotides align to TRBD2. The CDR3 spans 17 residues. Germline CDR1 is SGHTA and CDR2 is FQGNSA. J gave up 3 bases and V 5 bases, and 11 bases lay outside the gene matches. The CDR3: CASSPIPGTSSYNEQFF. As DNA, the CDR3 is TGTGCCAGCAGCCCCATTCCCGGGACTAGCAGCTACAATGAGCAGTTCTTC.

The rearrangement links TRBV2 to TRBJ2-5, with 11 bases lining up with TRBD1. The DNA end lines up better with TRBJ2-7; the J call may be wrong. This CDR3 region has 15 residues. Germline lookup yields CDR1 SNHLY and CDR2 FYNNEI. CDR3 DNA: TGTGCCAGCAGTGACTGGACAGGGGGCGAAAACGAGCAGTACTTC. This sequence encodes CASSDWTGGENEQYF.

The chain couples TRBV28 to TRBJ2-7; TRBD2 agrees at 12 bases. The CDR3 runs to 15 residues. The junction had 11 bases not matched to a gene; V was cut back by 2 bases and J by 12 bases. Germline CDR1 and CDR2: MDHEN and SYDVKM. CDR3 region: CASSLSGLAGGLLYF. The CDR3, as DNA: TGTGCCAGCAGTTTAAGTGGTCTAGCGGGGGGGCTCCTGTACTTC. Full variable domain (remainder filled in from reference TRBV28 and TRBJ2-7): DVKVTQSSRYLVKRTGEKVFLECVQDMDHENMFWYRQDPGLGLRLIYFSYDVKMKEKGDIPEGYSVSREKKERFSLILESASTNQTSMYLCASSLSGLAGGLLYFGPGTRLTVT.

This clone has only a few counts. The rearrangement uses TRBV6-6 and TRBJ2-7; D might be TRBD1 (5 bases). The CDR3 consists of 16 residues. The V gene lost 0 bases and the J gene lost 7 bases, with 19 bases spanning the gap. Germline V gene lookup returns CDR1 MNHNY and CDR2 SVGAGI (reference sequence). CDR3 residues: CASSYSVVQEWGEQYF. CDR3 sequence (DNA): TGTGCCAGCAGTTACTCGGTGGTACAGGAGTGGGGTGAGCAGTACTTC.

The chain couples TRBV11-1 to TRBJ1-3; no firm D call. In germline, CDR1 is SGHAT, CDR2 FQDESV (reference sequence). The CDR3 is 15 residues long. The ends were cut back, 3 bases at V and 0 bases at J, with 9 bases in the middle. The CDR3 coding sequence is TGTGCCAGCAGCTTTGAGCTTGACTCTGGAAACACCATATATTTT. Its protein is CASSFELDSGNTIYF.

The chain combines TRBV21-1 with TRBJ2-1; the D call of TRBD1 is as the table states it, not checked on the DNA. TRBV21-1 is designated a pseudogene. There are 15 residues in the CDR3. CDR3 amino acids: CASPFFDRAGNEQFF. The CDR3 region has the DNA TGTGCCAGTCCCTTTTTCGACAGGGCGGGGAATGAGCAGTTCTTC.

The chain links TRBV3-1 (or the pseudogene TRBV3-2) to TRBJ1-6; D gene unclear. The CDR3 runs 14 residues. The germline gives CDR1 LGHDT, CDR2 YNNKEL (reference sequence). Trimming pared 3 bases from V and 12 bases from J, leaving 15 bases between. This chain's CDR3 is CASSQSSSLLPLHF. The CDR3 DNA reads as TGTGCCAGCAGCCAGAGTAGCTCCCTGCTACCCCTCCACTTT.

The genes are TRBV13 and TRBJ1-6; D is ambiguous. Germline V gene sequence: CDR1 PRHDT, CDR2 FYEKMQ (reference sequence). The CDR3 sequence is 16 residues long. V dropped 5 bases and J dropped 6 bases, with 17 bases sitting between them. CDR3 in amino acids: CASSPFGGRGNSPLHF. Here the CDR3 DNA reads TGTGCCAGCAGCCCTTTCGGAGGCCGCGGTAATTCACCCCTCCACTTT. Full variable domain (remainder filled in from reference TRBV13 and TRBJ1-6): AAGVIQSPRHLIKEKRETATLKCYPIPRHDTVYWYQQGPGQDPQFLISFYEKMQSDKGSIPDRFSAQQFSDYHSELNMSSLELGDSALYFCASSPFGGRGNSPLHFGNGTRLTVT.

The chain links TRBV5-5 to TRBJ1-6, with 8 bases that match TRBD1. Germline V CDR1 and CDR2: SGHKS, YYEKEE (reference sequence). This CDR3 comprises 14 residues. J was trimmed by 8 bases and V by 4 bases; bases with no gene match: 5. The CDR3 spells CASSPGQGYSPLHF. In nucleotides, the CDR3 is TGTGCCAGCAGCCCCGGACAGGGCTATTCACCCCTCCACTTT.

The chain combines TRBV7-2 with TRBJ2-1; no reliable D call. The CDR3 spans 15 residues. Trimming removed 8 bases at V and 6 bases at J, with 20 bases between. CDR1 is SGHTA, CDR2 FQGNSA, per germline. The CDR3 here is CASRPPGGASNEQFF. The CDR3 nucleotides read TGTGCCAGCCGCCCCCCCGGCGGCGCGTCCAATGAGCAGTTCTTC.

This clone was counted only a few times. Other DNA sequences in the same sample also yield this CDR3. V is TRBV6-5 and J is TRBJ1-5; D is unresolved. Trimming removed 6 bases from V and 4 bases from J, with 7 bases in between. This CDR3 has 12 residues. Germline lookup yields CDR1 MNHEY and CDR2 SVGAGI. The CDR3 spells CASSPGNQPQHF. The CDR3, as DNA: TGTGCCAGCAGCCCCGGGAATCAGCCCCAGCATTTT.

The gene calls are TRBV12-3 or TRBV12-4 and TRBJ2-1; the D is unclear. V shed 3 bases and J shed 7 bases, with 10 bases lying between them. The CDR3 has 13 amino acids. CDR3 residues: CASSLVGQNEQFF. The DNA for the CDR3 is TGTGCCAGCAGTTTGGTCGGCCAGAATGAGCAGTTCTTC.

The chain carries TRBV5-1 and TRBJ1-1, with TRBD1 matching 8 bases. The CDR3 runs to 16 residues. The germline V gene encodes CDR1 SGHRS and CDR2 YFSETQ. The ends lost 0 bases at V and 5 bases at J; junction bases unmatched: 9. The CDR3 DNA sequence: TGCGCCAGCAGCTTGGAGCCAGGGGGCTCGGGAACTGAAGCTTTCTTT. Its protein product is CASSLEPGGSGTEAFF.

This clone was seen only a few times. V is TRBV15 and J is TRBJ2-6; D call uncertain. The germline V gene encodes CDR1 LNHNV and CDR2 YYDKDF (reference sequence). V was shortened by 8 bases and J by 0 bases, with 8 bases between the two germline ends. This CDR3 spans 14 amino acids. As DNA, the CDR3 is TGTGCCACCCGACCAAGCTCTGGGGCCAACGTCCTGACTTTC. Translation: CATRPSSGANVLTF. Together with reference TRBV15 and TRBJ2-6, the CDR3 gives the full variable domain: DAMVIQNPRYQVTQFGKPVTLSCSQTLNHNVMYWYQQKSSQAPKLLFHYYDKDFNNEADTPDNFQSRRPNTSFCFLDIRSPGLGDTAMYLCATRPSSGANVLTFGAGSRLTVL.

V usage is TRBV7-6 and J usage is TRBJ1-6; 7 nucleotides line up with TRBD1. The germline gives CDR1 SGHVS, CDR2 FNYEAQ. The CDR3 is 17 amino acids. The V and J ends lost 5 bases and 9 bases, in that order; junction bases with no gene match: 16. CDR3 sequence: CASSPRDSSFGVSPLHF. The CDR3 coding sequence is TGTGCCAGCAGCCCAAGGGACAGCTCCTTTGGGGTTTCACCCCTCCACTTT.

The chain joins TRBV11-2 to TRBJ1-6; 8 bases map to TRBD1. This CDR3 has 16 amino acids. V shed 2 bases, J shed 5 bases, and the junction held 5 bases outside the gene matches. CDR1 and CDR2 from the germline V gene are SGHAT and FQNNGV. CDR3 residues: CASSLKQGADNSPLHF. CDR3 DNA: TGTGCCAGCAGCTTAAAGCAGGGGGCCGATAATTCACCCCTCCACTTT.

About this clone: Its ends do not fully match the called genes, so a read error is possible. Within the sample, other DNA sequences also encode this same CDR3. The chain is built from TRBV7-8 and TRBJ1-6; D is undetermined. The germline V gene has CDR1 SGHVS and CDR2 FQNEAQ. CDR3 length: 15 amino acids. CDR3 nucleotides: TGTGCCAGCAGCTTAGAAGGGAACCCTTACTCACCCCTCCACTTC. Its translation is CASSLEGNPYSPLHF.

This clone was counted once. The CDR3: CASSEALSVETQYF. CDR3 DNA: TGTGCCAGCAGTGAAGCGCTTTCAGTAGAGACCCAGTACTTC. The chain joins TRBV2 to TRBJ2-5; no clear D gene. The CDR3 extends over 14 amino acids. The germline V gene encodes CDR1 SNHLY and CDR2 FYNNEI. Trimming removed 0 bases at V and 4 bases at J, with 9 bases between.

This clone was observed once. CDR3 DNA: TGTGCCAGCAGCTTTGCACTTGATAATTCACCCCTCCACTTT. Its protein product is CASSFALDNSPLHF. The chain recombines TRBV5-6 with TRBJ1-6; D remains ambiguous. This CDR3 is 14 amino acids long. V was shortened by 2 bases and J by 5 bases, with 8 bases between the two germline ends. Germline V gives CDR1 SGHDT, CDR2 YYEEEE.

The DNA for the CDR3 is TGTGCCATCAGCCAATACAGGGATGGGATGGGCTACACCTTC. Protein sequence: CAISQYRDGMGYTF. The chain has TRBV10-3 and TRBJ1-2; a possible D gene is TRBD1 (6 bases). Germline V gene data show CDR1 as ENHRY and CDR2 as SYGVKD. The ends were cut back, 6 bases at V and 8 bases at J, with 19 bases in the middle. The CDR3 contains 14 residues.

This chain uses TRBV6-6 with TRBJ1-1; tentative D call: TRBD1 (5 bases). V was shortened by 10 bases and J by 0 bases, with 9 bases between the two germline ends. Germline assignment: CDR1 MNHNY and CDR2 SVGAGI (reference sequence). The CDR3 has 12 amino acids. CDR3: CAMQGLNTEAFF. As DNA, the CDR3 is TGTGCCATGCAGGGTTTGAACACTGAAGCTTTCTTT.

The chain carries TRBV19 and TRBJ1-1, with D possibly TRBD1 on 6 matching bases. V was trimmed by 6 bases and J by 1 base, leaving 9 bases between them. In germline, CDR1 is LNHDA, CDR2 SQIVND (reference sequence). This CDR3 has 13 amino acids. CDR3 sequence (DNA): TGTGCCAGTAGGTTACAGGGGAACACTGAAGCTTTCTTT. Protein product: CASRLQGNTEAFF.

The V and J genes are TRBV5-5 and TRBJ1-5; D ambiguous. Trimming took off 2 bases at V and 3 bases at J, with 6 bases between the two ends. Per germline, CDR1 SGHKS and CDR2 YYEKEE (reference sequence). The CDR3 totals 13 residues. The CDR3 bases are TGTGCCAGCAGCTTCCTGTACAATCAGCCCCAGCATTTT. Its translation: CASSFLYNQPQHF.

The chain recombines TRBV25-1 with TRBJ1-1, with TRBD1 as a possible D gene (5 bases). The CDR3 covers 12 residues. Trimming removed 4 bases at V and 10 bases at J, with 13 bases between. Germline CDR1 reads MGHDK; CDR2 reads SYGVNS. The CDR3 is CASSAGTLVAFF. The CDR3 DNA is TGTGCCAGCAGTGCAGGGACCTTGGTAGCTTTCTTT.

The rearrangement links TRBV6-5 to TRBJ1-4; the D gene is possibly TRBD1 (5 bases). V shed 6 bases and J shed 5 bases, with 16 bases lying between them. The CDR3 spans 15 residues. CDR1 is MNHEY and CDR2 is SVGAGI in the germline V gene. In nucleotides, the CDR3 is TGTGCCAGCAGGTCCCCGGGGGGAGTGAATGAAAAACTGTTTTTT. Its protein is CASRSPGGVNEKLFF.

This sequence joins TRBV5-6 and TRBJ1-5; maybe TRBD1 (5 bases). This CDR3 comprises 13 residues. V lost 0 bases and J lost 5, with 6 bases in between. CDR1 and CDR2 (germline): SGHDT, YYEEEE. The CDR3 DNA reads TGTGCCAGCAGCTTGGGAGGGGATCAGCCCCAGCATTTT. Its protein is CASSLGGDQPQHF.

This clone was seen once. J is TRBJ1-1 and V is TRBV19, with TRBD1 matching over 8 bases. The CDR3 runs 17 residues. Germline CDR1 reads LNHDA; CDR2 reads SQIVND (reference sequence). Trimming cost V 1 base and J 2 bases; bases outside gene matches: 9. CDR3 nucleotide sequence: TGTGCCAGTAGTATAGCCGGGACAGGTCTACGAAACACTGAAGCTTTCTTT. Encoded protein: CASSIAGTGLRNTEAFF.

V is TRBV12-3 or TRBV12-4 and J is TRBJ1-1; D unclear. The V end lost 3 bases, the J end lost 12 bases, and 14 bases lay between the germline ends. The CDR3 contains 12 residues. The CDR3 loop reads CASSLASMATFF. Here the CDR3 DNA reads TGTGCCAGCAGTTTGGCGTCGATGGCCACTTTCTTT.

The chain couples TRBV6-5 to TRBJ1-1; no definite D call. V gave up 8 bases and J gave up 1 base, with 14 bases separating them. The CDR3 is made up of 14 amino acids. Germline CDR1 MNHEY, CDR2 SVGAGI. CDR3 nucleotide sequence: TGTGCCAGCCGAAGTACCCCGAGGAACACTGAAGCTTTCTTT. Its protein is CASRSTPRNTEAFF.

This sequence joins TRBV5-1 and TRBJ1-6; maybe TRBD1 (5 bases). V was cut by 2 bases and J by 7 bases, with 10 bases left in between. Germline CDR1 reads SGHRS; CDR2 reads YFSETQ. The CDR3 covers 14 residues. CDR3: CASSFDSTNSPLHF. DNA of the CDR3: TGCGCCAGCAGCTTTGACAGTACGAATTCACCCCTCCACTTT.